A single sample gave rise to the 2 T cell receptor beta chains below, sequenced in a study of T cells in Graves' hyperthyroidism and ophthalmopathy. Regions amplified from RNA transcripts were the TCR beta CDR3 regions. Researchers ran a first-round RT-PCR on the TCR CDR3 using the HTBI primer set. TCRdb reanalysed the multiplex PCR reads using MiXCR and keeps one entry per CDR3 protein. The data hold 560,000 or so distinct CDR3 sequences, with 46% observed a single time. Sample: peripheral blood or thyroid tissue (not recorded which). All receptors come from a woman aged 18-29 years with Graves' hyperthyroidism.

The chain is built from TRBV10-3 and TRBJ1-2, with 8 bases lining up with TRBD1. Trimming at V came to 4 bases and at J to 0 bases, leaving 4 bases not matched to a gene. This CDR3 has 15 residues. Per the germline V gene, CDR1 is ENHRY and CDR2 is SYGVKD. DNA of the CDR3: TGTGCCATCAGTGTCGAGGGACAGGCTAACTATGGCTACACCTTC. Protein product: CAISVEGQANYGYTF.

This clonotype occurred many times. The chain uses TRBV29-1 and TRBJ2-2, with 11 bases fitting TRBD1. CDR3 length: 14 amino acids. V gave up 3 bases and J gave up 8 bases; unmatched junction bases: 5. From germline, CDR1 is SQVTM and CDR2 ANQGSEA. CDR3 protein: CSVEGDRGSGELFF. The CDR3 DNA is TGCAGCGTTGAGGGGGACAGGGGGTCTGGGGAGCTGTTTTTT.